The clone carrying this T cell receptor (beta chain) appeared many times. Its antigen is still unknown. The study made its TCR cDNA through 5'RACE template switching. That step introduced a universal primer site along with UMIs. Via MiXCR, TCRdb re-called the 5' RACE reads, giving one row per CDR3 protein. The sample yields under 250,000 distinct CDR3 sequences, about 3% seen once. This sample was taken from a study of T cells after yellow fever vaccination. Study-level points and caveats: In post-booster samples, most primary-vaccination clones reappeared (96% CD4, approximately 91% CD8). Repertoires sorted by FACS could include abundant clonotypes that are contaminants from the bulk population.

Trimming took off 5 bases at V and 10 bases at J, with 14 bases between the two ends. This CDR3 contains 13 residues. In germline, CDR1 is SGHVS, CDR2 FQNEAQ. Material: CD4+ T cells sorted from PBMCs, obtained 10 days after the yellow fever booster vaccination. The clonotype comes from a man aged 18 to 30 who received the YFV17D yellow fever vaccine. The genes are TRBV7-8 and TRBJ1-4; D is perhaps TRBD1 (6 bases). CDR3 DNA sequence: TGTGCCAGCAGCCCTAGGGGGGGTGGAAAACTGTTTTTT. This gives the protein CASSPRGGGKLFF. Combining the CDR3 with reference TRBV7-8 and TRBJ1-4 gives the whole variable domain GAGVSQSPRYKVAKRGQDVALRCDPISGHVSLFWYQQALGQGPEFLTYFQNEAQLDKSGLPSDRFFAERPEGSVSTLKIQRTQQEDSAVYLCASSPRGGGKLFFGSGTQLSVL.